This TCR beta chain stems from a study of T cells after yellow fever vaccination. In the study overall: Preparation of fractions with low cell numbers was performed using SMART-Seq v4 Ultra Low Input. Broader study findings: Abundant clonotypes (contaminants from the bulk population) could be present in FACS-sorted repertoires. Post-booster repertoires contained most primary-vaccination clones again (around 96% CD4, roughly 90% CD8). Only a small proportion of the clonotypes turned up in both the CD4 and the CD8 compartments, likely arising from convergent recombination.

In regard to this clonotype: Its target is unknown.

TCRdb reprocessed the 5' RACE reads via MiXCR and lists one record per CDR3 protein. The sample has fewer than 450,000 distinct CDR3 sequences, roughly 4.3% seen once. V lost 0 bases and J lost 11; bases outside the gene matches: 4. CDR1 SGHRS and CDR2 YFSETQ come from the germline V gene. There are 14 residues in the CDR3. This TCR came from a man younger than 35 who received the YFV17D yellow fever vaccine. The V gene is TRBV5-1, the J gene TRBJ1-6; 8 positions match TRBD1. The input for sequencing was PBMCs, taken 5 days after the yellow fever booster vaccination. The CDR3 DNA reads TGCGCCAGCAGCTTGGGGACAGGGTCCCCACCCCTCCACTTT. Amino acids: CASSLGTGSPPLHF.